The clone carrying this TCR beta chain was seen a few times. Its target is not known. The entry originates in a study of cytomegalovirus exposure and HLA in healthy donors. General study results and limits: Cytomegalovirus-associated status was assigned to 150 or so TCR beta chains.

Use of 60 Vbeta and 13 Jbeta primers characterized the PCR. Method: immunoSEQ multiplex PCR; TCRdb's copy keeps in-frame clones and lacks some. This table holds 150,000 to 200,000 clones, just under 80% found once. Germline CDR1 SGHTA, CDR2 FQGNSA. The CDR3 runs 15 residues. The ends were cut back, 3 bases at V and 5 bases at J, with 14 bases in the middle. The source is a man in his thirties or forties in good health and CMV-seronegative. This chain uses TRBV7-2 with TRBJ2-1; possible D gene TRBD1, 6 bases. Sequenced sample: PBMCs. The chain's CDR3 is CASSFLQGVHNEQFF. The CDR3 nucleotides are TGTGCCAGCAGCTTCCTACAGGGCGTCCACAATGAGCAGTTCTTC.